This T cell receptor (beta chain) was identified during a study of cytomegalovirus exposure and HLA in healthy donors (dated 2017 in TCRdb). Context from the whole study: According to an earlier analysis of a few hundred of the donors, about 180 million T cells yielded roughly 100 million unique TCR beta sequences and approximately 280 Gb of sequence data. Besides the first cohort of 666 subjects, a separate validation cohort made up of 95 to 150 different subjects was used. Among the roughly 400 genotyped donors, more than 70% belonged to the genetic ancestry cluster associated with self-reported Caucasian donors. Donor age, sex, ethnicity and CMV serostatus were compiled alongside the repertoire data. Class I and class II HLA loci were covered by the typing at four-digit resolution. To predict cytomegalovirus infection status, the study brought together high-throughput TCR immunosequencing, statistical association of individual TCRs with disease status, and machine learning. Every discovery cohort repertoire had been produced on one sequencing platform. A later genetic analysis used genome-wide SNP genotypes for about 65% of the roughly 670 donors, treating that subset as a discovery cohort. The later analysis used no new phenotypic data to find candidate immune exposures, relying instead on TCR beta sequences and their occurrence across donors. About five DR-DQ haplotypes were treated as single units for association and clustering because of strong linkage in the cohort. An early release that covered fewer than 800 HLA-typed donors contained 300 to 350 gigabases of sequencing data and 75 million to 100 million unique TCR sequences. The study profiled the T cell repertoires of fewer than 850 subjects by immunosequencing and related them to cytomegalovirus serostatus. In a later analysis, previously published TCR beta repertoires from several hundred donors were re-analyzed and high-resolution HLA genotyping was added so that TCR occurrence patterns could be studied. On average, around 240,000 unique TCR beta nucleotide sequences were sequenced per donor among some 420 genotyped donors of the cohort, with roughly 18% of those sequences being non-productive. To decide whether each TCR beta V gene segment behaved as functional or pseudogenic, an earlier analysis of fewer than 750 of the donors relied on high-throughput TCR beta sequencing. The aim of the study was to test whether cataloging public T cell receptors could identify signatures of past pathogen exposure. Typing coverage varied by locus: roughly 620-640 donors for A, B, C, DRB1 and DQB1; approximately 500 for DQA1; more than 600 for DPA1; roughly 470 for DPB1.

The germline V gene supplies CDR1 ENHRY and CDR2 SYGVKD. V trim: 2 bases; J trim: 3 bases; unmatched bases: 15. The CDR3 runs 18 residues from the cysteine to the phenylalanine. The DNA shown is the 54-base CDR3, in frame from base 1. Receptor libraries were prepared by the immunoSEQ multiplex PCR assay. The multiplex PCR relied on a mix of 60 forward primers for TCR Vbeta segments and 13 reverse primers for TCR Jbeta segments. A multiplex PCR assay on genomic DNA amplified the CDR3 region of rearranged TCR beta genes. The Illumina HiSeq System was used to sequence the amplified TCR beta libraries as 87-base-pair reads. Per the source publication's procedure: In a later analysis, tens of millions of unique TCR beta chains were counted across the approximately 640 repertoires, and roughly 10 million of these chains were shared by at least two donors. A nearest-neighbor algorithm error-corrected the raw reads and collapsed the reads into unique sequences, merging closely related sequences to remove PCR and sequencing errors. Alignment of CDR3 sequences to IMGT reference sequences was used to assign V, D and J gene segments. For a sequence to be retained, at least a six-nucleotide match to both a V gene segment and a J gene segment was required. Rearrangements were classified as productive when the CDR3 lacked stop codons and remained in frame with V and J, and all other rearrangements were classified as non-productive. CDR3 was defined according to IMGT convention as the region running from the second conserved V-encoded cysteine to the conserved J-encoded phenylalanine. The earlier analysis of some 600 of the donors excluded sequences that lacked an unambiguous match to a single V gene segment. An earlier analysis of 500 to 700 of the donors classified V segments as functional when productive rearrangements were above 56.7% and as segregating when the standard deviation between donors was above 5%. A statistical classification framework was built for diagnosing cytomegalovirus status from the catalog of TCR beta chain sequences. A later analysis assigned V and J genes by comparing TCR nucleotide sequences with IMGT/GENE-DB human TR gene sequences. In a later analysis, CDR3 sequences and most-parsimonious VDJ recombination scenarios were assigned using the TCRdist pipeline. A later analysis defined each TCR beta chain by its CDR3 amino acid sequence plus V-gene family, and excluded reads lacking a unique V-gene family. A later analysis removed 550 to 650 highly shared, low-generation-probability nucleotide sequences to deal with suspected cross-contamination and a sequencing artifact. A later analysis calculated a clonal expansion index for each public chain from normalized within-repertoire ranks of inferred template counts. A later analysis computed generation probabilities with a VDJ recombination model fitted to out-of-frame rearrangements, and checked the results against IGoR. In a later analysis, TCR-TCR, TCR-HLA and TCR-CMV co-occurrence was scored with hypergeometric tests, and a repertoire-size bias correction was applied to TCR pairs. To estimate false discovery rates, a later analysis permuted the HLA or CMV assignments 20 times. In a later analysis, co-occurring TCRs were grouped using DBSCAN, and TCRdist sequence similarity was added for clustering within HLA-allele-positive subsets. For co-occurrence clustering, repertoires with fewer than 30,000 or more than 120,000 public chains were excluded, along with about five repertoires with anomalous nucleotide sharing. TCRdb re-hosts the immuneACCESS table, in-frame sequences only. Its copies lack some clones; in the studies checked, an unresolved V gene accounts for under half of them, and the cause for the rest is not known. The V and J calls and clone size are taken from that table; D and trimming were inferred from the DNA. Within this sample are roughly 45,000 clones, with roughly 60% of them counted one time only. The ten largest make up roughly 8.7% of the sample.

As regards this clone: It lacks a known antigen. Per-base quality was not reported, and no clone a single base away is much larger than it.

The cohort was made up of under 800 healthy bone marrow donors. At the time of sampling, every cohort member was nominally healthy, though immune exposures that went unrecorded were likely present. CMV serostatus was positive for about 290 and negative for about 50% of the roughly 700 cohort members, and was not recorded for this donor. A peripheral blood sample was collected from each donor, and TCR beta sequencing was performed on peripheral blood mononuclear cells. Genomic DNA was extracted from the blood cell samples with the Qiagen DNeasy Blood Extraction Kit. The paper as a whole reports these results and caveats: In vitro tests confirmed that a few of the cytomegalovirus-associated TCR beta chains recognize cytomegalovirus antigens. Compared with the roughly 670-donor mean, donors in an Asian-associated ancestry cluster had fewer N-insertions in productive TCRs, according to a later genetic analysis. A cluster of highly shared sequence variants was judged likely to be a technical artifact of the sequencing pipeline. HLA typing was unavailable for some donors at each locus, so association tests used only the typed subset. Some IMGT-functional V segments, including TRBV6-2 and TRBV6-3, could not be told apart with the 87-base-pair reads, so those segments were excluded. In a later analysis, 16,951 TCR beta sequences were associated with specific HLA alleles at a false discovery rate of 0.05. Cytomegalovirus status was reported to be diagnosed by the classifier with high specificity and sensitivity in both the original and validation cohorts. Linkage disequilibrium might explain the correlated functional status among segregating V segments, but an unknown experimental factor could not be ruled out. The study listed approximately 150 TCR beta chains as associated with cytomegalovirus. Because counts were too low, about 18 rarely observed V segments, including chromosome 9 orphons, were excluded from the earlier analysis of fewer than 650 of the donors. Compared with equally common non-associated chains, HLA-associated TCR beta chains in a later analysis were more clonally expanded and had lower generation probabilities. While some public TCRs were present in many individuals, most TCR sequences turned up only very rarely across donors. For the cohort, immune exposure information was limited to CMV serostatus. In this cohort, only TCR beta chains were sequenced, and detectable features were limited by the absence of alpha or paired-chain data. An earlier analysis of around 600 of the donors showed that most TCR beta V segments appeared in productive rearrangements either about 90% or about 30% of the time, which broadly matched IMGT annotations. A further reported finding was that TCR beta sequences accurately predicted the HLA-A and HLA-B alleles for most subjects in the first cohort. The presence/absence analyses assumed that sequencing depth was roughly uniform across donors, and that assumption may not be true. The authors suggested that the approach could potentially be extended to other disease states and immunological phenotypes. A later analysis found that most CMV-associated TCR beta chains appeared HLA-restricted, with HLA associations seemingly driven largely by CMV exposure. Several of the top co-occurrence clusters appeared to be linked to parvovirus B19, influenza, CMV and Epstein-Barr virus, according to a later analysis. A later analysis found that TCR association rates varied across HLA loci, with DRB1 alleles showing the most associated TCRs and HLA-C alleles the fewest. Strong co-occurrence of HLA alleles, especially DR and DQ, made assigning TCR associations to individual alleles difficult. An association between a missense DCLRE1C variant and V-gene and J-gene trimming of TCR beta chains was found in a later genetic analysis and replicated in an independent cohort.

This sequence originates from a human donor in good health. The sample taken for sequencing was PBMCs. Recombination connected TRBV10-3 to TRBJ1-2, with TRBD1 identical over 7 junction bases. The CDR3 in this case is CAISEMVGGAGVDYGYTF. The DNA reads TGTGCCATCAGTGAGATGGTAGGGGGCGCGGGCGTGGACTATGGCTACACCTTC.